These 9 T cell receptor beta chains were sequenced from one sample in a study of T-cell memory formation after mild COVID-19. TCRdb independently ran MiXCR on the 5' RACE reads; one entry per CDR3 protein. The sample includes 200,000 to 250,000 distinct CDR3 sequences, over 9.5% of them seen just once. The sequencing sample was made of PBMCs or a T cell subset sorted from them (not recorded which). The receptor source for this set is a man aged 18 to 35 who had mild COVID-19 (a few samples of this study predate the infection). Cell type and time point are not known.

In this sample, this clonotype turned up a few times. This CDR3 is CASSLNPGSPSWPTDTQYF. The CDR3 DNA is TGTGCCAGCAGCTTAAACCCGGGCAGCCCTAGCTGGCCCACAGATACGCAGTATTTT. The chain couples TRBV7-3 to TRBJ2-3, with D tentatively TRBD2 (5 bases). Trimming took off 1 base at V and 2 bases at J, with 22 bases between the two ends. Germline CDR1 reads SGHTA; CDR2 reads FQGTGA. This CDR3 comprises 19 residues.

The rearrangement uses TRBV6-2 or TRBV6-3 and TRBJ1-5, with D possibly TRBD1 on 6 matching bases. Germline CDR1 is MNHEY and CDR2 is SVGEGT. The CDR3 is 18 residues long. The V end was cut by 5 bases, the J end by 2 bases, with 22 bases between. CDR3 in amino acids: CASSLPASGGRGNQPQHF. The CDR3 DNA is TGTGCCAGCAGTCTACCCGCTTCGGGGGGCAGAGGCAATCAGCCCCAGCATTTT.

This clonotype was detected many times. The rearrangement links TRBV7-2 to TRBJ2-7, with 12 bases fitting TRBD1. The CDR3 is 14 residues long. J lost 6 bases, V lost 3 bases, and 3 bases had no gene match. Germline CDR1 reads SGHTA; CDR2 reads FQGNSA. This chain's CDR3 is CASSLGQGAGEQYF. CDR3 nucleotides: TGTGCCAGCAGCTTGGGACAGGGGGCGGGCGAGCAGTACTTC.

This clonotype was detected a few times. The V and J genes are TRBV29-1 and TRBJ1-5; D is unclear. CDR3 length: 13 residues. Looked up from germline, CDR1 is SQVTM and CDR2 is ANQGSEA. V lost 4 bases and J 4 bases, leaving 11 bases between the germline ends. DNA of the CDR3: TGCAGCGTTGGGTCCCAGGCGAATCAGCCCCAGCATTTT. Protein sequence: CSVGSQANQPQHF.

This clonotype has only a few counts. V and J are TRBV28 and TRBJ2-1; 10 nucleotides align to TRBD1. V was clipped by 4 bases and J by 4 bases; unmatched bases: 4. Germline V lookup: CDR1 MDHEN, CDR2 SYDVKM. The CDR3 is made up of 15 amino acids. The CDR3 loop is CASSSRDRGYNEQFF. CDR3 nucleotides: TGTGCCAGCAGTTCCCGGGACAGGGGATACAATGAGCAGTTCTTC.

V and J are TRBV4-1 and TRBJ2-6; 9 nucleotides agree with TRBD1. V trimming: 3 bases; J trimming: 2 bases; junction bases outside the gene matches: 8. The V gene's germline CDR1 is MGHRA and CDR2 YSYEKL. CDR3 size: 18 residues. The DNA for the CDR3 is TGCGCCAGCAGCCATCCTGGACAGGGGTTCGCTGGGGCCAACGTCCTGACTTTC. This translates into CASSHPGQGFAGANVLTF.

This clonotype was observed many times. The chain is built from TRBV12-3 or TRBV12-4 and TRBJ1-5; D call uncertain. V lost 6 bases and J lost 3, with 15 bases in between. The CDR3 spans 15 residues. CDR3 protein: CASSPGVLDNQPQHF. CDR3 nucleotides: TGTGCCAGCAGCCCCGGCGTGTTGGACAATCAGCCCCAGCATTTT.

This clonotype was observed many times. V usage is TRBV7-6 and J usage is TRBJ2-7, with no clear D. Trimming took off 2 bases at V and 6 bases at J, with 8 bases between the two ends. This CDR3 region has 12 residues. The germline V gene encodes CDR1 SGHVS and CDR2 FNYEAQ. This CDR3 is CASSLPPLEQYF. CDR3 nucleotide sequence: TGTGCCAGCAGCTTACCCCCCCTCGAGCAGTACTTC.

The chain carries TRBV6-1 and TRBJ2-7, with 7 bases fitting TRBD1. Unmatched junction bases numbered 7, after V lost 6 bases and J lost 2 bases. CDR3 size: 14 residues. The germline V gene encodes CDR1 MNHNS and CDR2 SASEGT. The CDR3 is CASRRRDSPYEQYV. The CDR3 DNA is TGTGCCAGCAGGCGCCGGGACAGCCCCTACGAGCAGTACGTC.